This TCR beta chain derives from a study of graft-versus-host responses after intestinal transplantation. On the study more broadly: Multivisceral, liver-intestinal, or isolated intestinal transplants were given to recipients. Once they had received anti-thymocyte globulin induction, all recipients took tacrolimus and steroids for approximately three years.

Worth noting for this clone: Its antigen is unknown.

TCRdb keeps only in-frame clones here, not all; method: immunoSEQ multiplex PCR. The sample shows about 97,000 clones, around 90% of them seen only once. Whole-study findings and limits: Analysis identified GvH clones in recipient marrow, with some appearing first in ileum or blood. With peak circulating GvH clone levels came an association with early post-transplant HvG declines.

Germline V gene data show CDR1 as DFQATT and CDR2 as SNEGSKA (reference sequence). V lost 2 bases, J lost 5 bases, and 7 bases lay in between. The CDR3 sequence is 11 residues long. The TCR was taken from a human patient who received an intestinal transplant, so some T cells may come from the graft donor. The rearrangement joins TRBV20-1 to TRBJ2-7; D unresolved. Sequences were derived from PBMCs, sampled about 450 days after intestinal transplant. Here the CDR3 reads CSARIGNEQYF. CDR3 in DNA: TGCAGTGCTAGAATCGGAAACGAGCAGTACTTC.